Below, 19 T cell receptor beta chains from the same sample are listed, as sequenced in a study of identical twins. TCRdb itself ran the 5' RACE reads through MiXCR, one entry per CDR3 protein. Of 200,000 to 250,000 distinct CDR3 sequences in the sample, roughly 7.1% were seen once. The same sample was also studied in work on T cells expressing NK-cell markers.

The sequenced material came from CD8+ T cells sorted from blood. Receptors were obtained from a woman under 30 in good health.

The CDR3: CASSPLATDTQYF. The CDR3 nucleotides are TGTGCCAGCAGCCCGTTAGCAACAGATACGCAGTATTTT. The J gene is TRBJ2-3, the V gene TRBV14, with no clear D. This CDR3 is built from 13 residues. Trimming removed 4 bases from V and 3 bases from J, with 8 bases in between. Germline V lookup: CDR1 SGHDN, CDR2 FVKESK.

V gene TRBV11-2 combines with J gene TRBJ1-4, with 7 bases aligning to TRBD1. Per the germline V gene, CDR1 is SGHAT and CDR2 is FQNNGV. The CDR3 is 15 amino acids. The trim removed 3 bases at V and 7 bases at J, leaving 8 bases unmatched. In DNA, the CDR3 is TGTGCCAGCAGCTTGGCTGGACAGGCGGGTGAAAAACTGTTTTTT. Translated: CASSLAGQAGEKLFF.

This clonotype occurred a few times. The CDR3 bases are TGTGCCAGCAGCTTACGGGGGTCGGACTTTAGCGAGCAGTACTTC. It specifies CASSLRGSDFSEQYF. The chain joins TRBV7-8 to TRBJ2-7; D is possibly TRBD2 (6 bases). This CDR3 region has 15 residues. Trimming stripped 2 bases from V and 6 bases from J, with 17 bases between. Germline V gene data show CDR1 as SGHVS and CDR2 as FQNEAQ.

This clonotype was picked up a small number of times. The chain couples TRBV5-1 to TRBJ1-1; weak D call: TRBD1 (5 bases). The V end was cut by 3 bases, the J end by 1 base, with 13 bases between. CDR1 and CDR2 from the germline V gene are SGHRS and YFSETQ. The CDR3 has 15 amino acids. This CDR3 reads CASSWGTGKNTEAFF. The CDR3 region has the DNA TGCGCCAGCAGCTGGGGGACGGGAAAGAACACTGAAGCTTTCTTT.

This clonotype was found many times. J is TRBJ2-7 and V is TRBV5-1, with 7 bases fitting TRBD1. The length of the CDR3 is 15 residues. The germline V gene has CDR1 SGHRS and CDR2 YFSETQ. The junction had 7 bases not matched to a gene; V was cut back by 4 bases and J by 0 bases. The CDR3 coding sequence is TGCGCCAGCAGCCACCTGACAGGGCGCTCCTACGAGCAGTACTTC. Residues: CASSHLTGRSYEQYF.

This clonotype was detected many times. The chain carries TRBV12-3 or TRBV12-4 and TRBJ2-3, with 8 nucleotides matching TRBD2. The CDR3 is 15 amino acids. With V trimmed by 3 bases and J by 3 bases, 5 bases remained unmatched. Written as DNA, the CDR3 is TGTGCCAGCAGTTTCGGGGCGGGGGGTACAGATACGCAGTATTTT. Translated: CASSFGAGGTDTQYF.

This clonotype was seen at least ten times. The chain couples TRBV12-3 or TRBV12-4 to TRBJ2-3, with D hard to call. The V and J ends lost 6 bases and 3 bases respectively, with 7 bases between them. CDR3 size: 12 residues. Written as DNA, the CDR3 is TGTGCCAGCAGCCCTTGGACAGATACGCAGTATTTT. It translates to CASSPWTDTQYF.

The CDR3 DNA reads as TGTGCCAGCAGAGAATTACCCTCGGGACATTTGAGGTCCGGGGAGCTGTTTTTT. It is translated as CASRELPSGHLRSGELFF. The J gene is TRBJ2-2, the V gene TRBV6-1; D perhaps matches TRBD1 (6 bases). Trimming took 6 bases from V and 6 from J, leaving 26 bases between them. The CDR3 is 18 residues long. Germline V gene sequence: CDR1 MNHNS, CDR2 SASEGT.

The chain is built from TRBV11-2 and TRBJ2-7; D not certain. The CDR3 sequence is 12 residues long. Trimming shortened V by 4 bases and J by 1 base, and 5 bases separated the two germline ends. Germline assignment: CDR1 SGHAT and CDR2 FQNNGV. The CDR3 nucleotides read TGTGCCAGCAGCTGGCAGTCCTACGAGCAGTACTTC. Translating gives CASSWQSYEQYF.

The chain carries TRBV15 and TRBJ1-5, with D unresolved. The V end lost 1 base, the J end lost 4 bases, and 11 bases lay between the germline ends. CDR1 is LNHNV and CDR2 is YYDKDF in the germline V gene (reference sequence). The CDR3 is 15 residues long. The CDR3 spells CATSRARQNNQPQHF. For the CDR3, the DNA is TGTGCCACCAGCAGAGCGCGGCAAAATAATCAGCCCCAGCATTTT.

The chain joins TRBV27 to TRBJ1-5; 7 positions agree with TRBD1. The V gene end was trimmed by 5 bases and the J gene end by 5 bases; junction bases not matched to a gene: 6. Germline lookup yields CDR1 MNHEY and CDR2 SMNVEV (reference sequence). This CDR3 has 14 amino acids. The chain's CDR3 is CASSPTGVDQPQHF. CDR3 sequence (DNA): TGTGCCAGCAGTCCCACAGGGGTAGATCAGCCCCAGCATTTT.

This clonotype has at least ten counts. The V gene is TRBV12-3 or TRBV12-4, the J gene TRBJ1-3; TRBD1 agrees at 7 bases. CDR3 size: 14 residues. J lost 8 bases, V lost 1 base, and 5 bases had no gene match. The CDR3 sequence: CASSLGTGADTIYF. CDR3 nucleotides: TGTGCCAGCAGTTTAGGAACAGGGGCTGACACCATATATTTT.

The table lists this clonotype with many counts. V gene TRBV7-2 combines with J gene TRBJ2-5; D is undetermined. V lost 5 bases to trimming and J lost 9 bases, with 13 bases between them. This CDR3 is 12 amino acids long. The germline V gene encodes CDR1 SGHTA and CDR2 FQGNSA. CDR3 sequence reads: CASSTSTTPQYF. The CDR3 DNA is TGTGCCAGCAGCACCTCGACAACCCCCCAGTACTTC.

This clonotype was recorded many times. The chain couples TRBV5-1 to TRBJ2-1; D is uncertain. Trimming pared 2 bases from V and 3 bases from J, leaving 9 bases between. There are 14 residues in the CDR3. Germline V CDR1 and CDR2: SGHRS, YFSETQ. Here the CDR3 DNA reads TGCGCCAGCAGCTTACGGGCCGTCTACAATGAGCAGTTCTTC. It encodes CASSLRAVYNEQFF.

This clonotype was counted at least ten times. The chain combines TRBV6-1 with TRBJ2-3, with TRBD2 as a possible D gene (5 bases). Deletions cut 6 bases from V and 4 bases from J, with 20 bases between. CDR1 is MNHNS and CDR2 is SASEGT in the germline V gene. This CDR3 comprises 16 residues. CDR3 residues: CASSLRGYPESDTQYF. Here the CDR3 DNA reads TGTGCCAGCAGCCTCCGGGGTTATCCGGAATCAGATACGCAGTATTTT.

This clonotype was found a few times. The V gene is TRBV2, the J gene TRBJ1-3, with D possibly matching TRBD1 (5 bases). V lost 10 bases to trimming and J lost 0 bases, with 13 bases between them. Germline V gives CDR1 SNHLY, CDR2 FYNNEI. This CDR3 contains 14 residues. The CDR3: CAIRWGDSGNTIYF. Written as DNA, the CDR3 is TGTGCCATCCGGTGGGGGGACTCTGGAAACACCATATATTTT.

This rearrangement joins TRBV9 to TRBJ2-3; D is unclear. The V gene lost 3 bases and the J gene lost 2 bases, with 10 bases spanning the gap. The CDR3 consists of 14 residues. Germline CDR1 and CDR2: SGDLS and YYNGEE. The CDR3 is CASSASGVTDTQYF. The CDR3 region has the DNA TGTGCCAGCAGCGCGTCGGGTGTCACAGATACGCAGTATTTT.

The chain carries TRBV25-1 and TRBJ2-2; D possibly corresponds to TRBD2 (7 bases). This CDR3 has 16 amino acids. Germline-derived CDR1 and CDR2 are MGHDK and SYGVNS. Trimming left V 1 base short and J 4 bases short, with 13 bases between. The CDR3 loop reads CASSEWGGASTGELFF. The DNA for the CDR3 is TGTGCCAGCAGTGAATGGGGGGGCGCGAGCACCGGGGAGCTGTTTTTT.

Points on this clonotype: The conserved final phenylalanine or tryptophan is absent from the CDR3, which likely points to a read error. The chain joins TRBV11-2 to TRBJ2-3; a possible D gene is TRBD1 (6 bases). This CDR3 contains 13 residues. The germline gives CDR1 SGHAT, CDR2 FQNNGV. The V and J ends lost 8 bases and 7 bases respectively, with 16 bases between them. DNA for the CDR3: TGTGCCAGCCGACTACAGGGCCCGCATACGCAGTATCTT. This sequence encodes CASRLQGPHTQYL.